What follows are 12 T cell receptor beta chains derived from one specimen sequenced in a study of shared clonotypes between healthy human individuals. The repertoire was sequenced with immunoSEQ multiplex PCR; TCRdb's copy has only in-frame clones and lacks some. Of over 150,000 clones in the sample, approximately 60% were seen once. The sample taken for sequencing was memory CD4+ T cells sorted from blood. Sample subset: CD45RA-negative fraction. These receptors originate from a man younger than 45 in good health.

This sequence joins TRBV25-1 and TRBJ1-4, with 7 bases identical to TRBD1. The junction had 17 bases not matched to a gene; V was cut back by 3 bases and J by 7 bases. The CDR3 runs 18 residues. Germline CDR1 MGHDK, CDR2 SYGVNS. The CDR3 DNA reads TGTGCCAGCAGTGAGGGTATTAGGGGGCGCGTTTTAAGTGAAAAACTGTTTTTT. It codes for CASSEGIRGRVLSEKLFF.

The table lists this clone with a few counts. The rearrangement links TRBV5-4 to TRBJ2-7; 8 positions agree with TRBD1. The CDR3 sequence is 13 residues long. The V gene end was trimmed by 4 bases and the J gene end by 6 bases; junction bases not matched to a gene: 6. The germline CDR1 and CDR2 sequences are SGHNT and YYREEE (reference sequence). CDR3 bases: TGTGCCAGCAGCCTACCAGGGGGCAGCGAGCAGTACTTC. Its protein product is CASSLPGGSEQYF.

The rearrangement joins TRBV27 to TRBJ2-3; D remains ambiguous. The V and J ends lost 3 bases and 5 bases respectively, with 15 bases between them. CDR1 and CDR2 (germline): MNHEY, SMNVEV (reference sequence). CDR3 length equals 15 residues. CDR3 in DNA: TGTGCCAGCAGTTTGGGTTCTCGTACACAAGATACGCAGTATTTT. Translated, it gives CASSLGSRTQDTQYF.

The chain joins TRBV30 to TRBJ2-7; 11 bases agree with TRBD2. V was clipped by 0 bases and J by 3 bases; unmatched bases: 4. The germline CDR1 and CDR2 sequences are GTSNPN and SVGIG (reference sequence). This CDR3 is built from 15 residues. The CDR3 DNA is TGTGCCTGGAGTGTCGGCCTAGCGGGAGGCTACGAGCAGTACTTC. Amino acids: CAWSVGLAGGYEQYF.

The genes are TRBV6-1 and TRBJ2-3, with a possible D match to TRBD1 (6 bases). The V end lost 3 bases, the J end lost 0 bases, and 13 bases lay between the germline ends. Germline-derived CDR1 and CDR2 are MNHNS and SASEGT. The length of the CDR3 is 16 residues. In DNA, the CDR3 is TGTGCCAGCAGTGAGTCAGTCGGACAGAGCACAGATACGCAGTATTTT. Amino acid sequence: CASSESVGQSTDTQYF.

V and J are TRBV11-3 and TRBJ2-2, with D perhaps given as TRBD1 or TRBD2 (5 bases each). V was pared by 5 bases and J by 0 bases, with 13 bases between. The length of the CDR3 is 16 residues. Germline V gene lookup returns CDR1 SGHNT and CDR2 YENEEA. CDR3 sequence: CASSPGTTANTGELFF. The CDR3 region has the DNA TGTGCCAGCAGCCCAGGGACGACAGCGAACACCGGGGAGCTGTTTTTT.

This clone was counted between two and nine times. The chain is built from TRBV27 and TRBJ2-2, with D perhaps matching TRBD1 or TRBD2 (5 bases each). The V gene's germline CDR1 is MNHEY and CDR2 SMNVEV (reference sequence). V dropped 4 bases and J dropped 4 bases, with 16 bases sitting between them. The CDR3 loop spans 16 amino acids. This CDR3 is CASSSGLWGSTGELFF. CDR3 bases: TGTGCCAGCAGTTCCGGACTCTGGGGGAGCACCGGGGAGCTGTTTTTT.

CDR3: CSAPTYTEAFF. For the CDR3, the DNA is TGCAGTGCCCCGACTTACACTGAAGCTTTCTTT. The chain carries TRBV20-1 and TRBJ1-1; D remains ambiguous. The CDR3 contains 11 residues. V dropped 6 bases and J dropped 3 bases, with 8 bases sitting between them. Germline V CDR1 and CDR2: DFQATT, SNEGSKA (reference sequence).

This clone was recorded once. In DNA form, the CDR3 reads TGCGCCAGCAGACCAAGGGATAGGACTAGCGGGAGCCCCATGTACGAGCAGTACTTC. It specifies CASRPRDRTSGSPMYEQYF. The rearrangement joins TRBV10-2 to TRBJ2-7; TRBD2 matches 13 bases. V shed 6 bases and J 4 bases; nucleotides not matched to a gene: 18. The CDR3 is 19 residues long. Germline CDR1 WSHSY, CDR2 SAAADI.

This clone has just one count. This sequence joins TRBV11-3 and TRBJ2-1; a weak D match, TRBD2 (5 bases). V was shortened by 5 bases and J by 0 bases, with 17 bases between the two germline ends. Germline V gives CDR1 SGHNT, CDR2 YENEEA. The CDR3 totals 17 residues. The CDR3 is CASSHTGGIGSYNEQFF. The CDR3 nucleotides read TGTGCCAGCAGCCATACCGGAGGCATTGGCTCCTACAATGAGCAGTTCTTC.

DNA for the CDR3: TGTGCCAGCAGTAAGGGGGAGTCCCTCATTCAGTACTTC. Its translation: CASSKGESLIQYF. The rearrangement joins TRBV6-6 to TRBJ2-4, with a possible D match to TRBD1 (6 bases). Germline values: CDR1 MNHNY, CDR2 SVGAGI (reference sequence). This CDR3 contains 13 residues. Trimming shortened V by 5 bases and J by 9 bases, and 14 bases separated the two germline ends.

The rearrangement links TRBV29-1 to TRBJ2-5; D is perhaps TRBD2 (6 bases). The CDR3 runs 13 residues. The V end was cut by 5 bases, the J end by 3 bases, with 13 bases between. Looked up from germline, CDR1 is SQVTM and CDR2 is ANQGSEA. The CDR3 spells CSVRDSGKETQYF. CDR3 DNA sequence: TGCAGCGTTCGGGATAGCGGAAAAGAGACCCAGTACTTC.